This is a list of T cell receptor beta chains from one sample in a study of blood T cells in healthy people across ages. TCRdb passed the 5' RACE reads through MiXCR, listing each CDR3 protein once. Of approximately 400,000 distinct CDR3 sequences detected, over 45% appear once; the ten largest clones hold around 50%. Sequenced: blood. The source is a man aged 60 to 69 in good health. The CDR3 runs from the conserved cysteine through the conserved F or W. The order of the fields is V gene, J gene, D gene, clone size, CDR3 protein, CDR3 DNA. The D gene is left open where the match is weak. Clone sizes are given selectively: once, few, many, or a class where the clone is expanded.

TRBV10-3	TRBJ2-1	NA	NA	CAISGGEYNEQFF	TGTGCCATCAGTGGGGGGGAATACAATGAGCAGTTCTTC
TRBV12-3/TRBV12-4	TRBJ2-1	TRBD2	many	CASSFREGLAGGKPYNEQFF	TGTGCCAGCAGTTTTCGGGAGGGACTAGCGGGGGGGAAACCCTACAATGAGCAGTTCTTC
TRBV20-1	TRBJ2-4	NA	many	CSARDVVVVNIQYF	TGCAGTGCTAGAGATGTAGTGGTGGTAAACATTCAGTACTTC
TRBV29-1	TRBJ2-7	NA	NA	CSVLQNSYEQYF	TGCAGCGTCCTACAGAACTCCTACGAGCAGTACTTC
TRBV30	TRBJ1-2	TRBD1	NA	CAWSGTGGVYGYTF	TGTGCCTGGAGCGGGACAGGAGGTGTGTATGGCTACACCTTC
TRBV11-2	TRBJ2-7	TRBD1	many	CASSLQGVGEQYF	TGTGCCAGCAGCTTACAGGGGGTGGGCGAGCAGTACTTC
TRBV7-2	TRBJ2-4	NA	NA	CASSFNSGIQYF	TGTGCCAGCAGCTTTAATAGCGGCATTCAGTACTTC
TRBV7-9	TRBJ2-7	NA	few	CASSLDSLSSYEQYF	TGTGCCAGCAGCTTAGATTCCTTGAGCTCCTACGAGCAGTACTTC
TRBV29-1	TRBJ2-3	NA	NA	CSALRGTDTQYF	TGCAGCGCCCTGCGAGGGACAGATACGCAGTATTTT
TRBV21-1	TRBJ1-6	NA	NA	CASSHREKGHNSPLHF	TGTGCCAGCAGCCACCGTGAAAAGGGCCACAATTCACCCCTCCACTTT
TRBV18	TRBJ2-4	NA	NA	CASSPGRAKNIQYF	TGTGCCAGCTCACCTGGGCGGGCCAAAAACATTCAGTACTTC
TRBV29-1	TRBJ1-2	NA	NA	CSAQPQGYGYTF	TGCAGCGCCCAACCGCAGGGGTATGGCTACACCTTC
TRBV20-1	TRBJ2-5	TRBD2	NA	CSARTARGYQETQYF	TGCAGTGCTAGAACCGCGCGGGGGTACCAAGAGACCCAGTACTTC
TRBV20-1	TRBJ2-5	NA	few	CSARKTLERQETQYF	TGCAGTGCCAGAAAGACTCTAGAGCGCCAAGAGACCCAGTACTTC
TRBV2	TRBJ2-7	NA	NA	CASRRQGLVSYEQYF	TGTGCCAGCAGGCGTCAGGGGTTAGTATCCTACGAGCAGTACTTC
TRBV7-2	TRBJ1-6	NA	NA	CASSIRLGRTNSPLHF	TGTGCCAGCAGCATACGGTTGGGGCGAACGAATTCACCCCTCCACTTT
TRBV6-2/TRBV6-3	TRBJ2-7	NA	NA	CASSYNFYYEQYF	TGTGCCAGCAGTTATAACTTCTACTACGAGCAGTACTTC
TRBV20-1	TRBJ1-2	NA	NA	CSASRTDYGYTF	TGCAGTGCTAGCCGGACCGACTATGGCTACACCTTC
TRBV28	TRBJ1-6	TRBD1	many	CASRSPRQGDNSPLHF	TGTGCCAGCAGGTCGCCAAGACAGGGAGATAATTCACCCCTCCACTTT
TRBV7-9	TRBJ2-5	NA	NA	CASSPQGGGRGETQYF	TGTGCCAGCAGCCCCCAGGGCGGGGGCCGAGGAGAGACCCAGTACTTC
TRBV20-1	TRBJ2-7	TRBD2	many	CSFSGYSSYEQYF	TGCAGCTTTAGCGGGTACAGCTCCTACGAGCAGTACTTC
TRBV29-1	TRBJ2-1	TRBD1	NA	CSVEGTGVGNEQFF	TGCAGCGTTGAGGGGACAGGCGTCGGCAATGAGCAGTTCTTC
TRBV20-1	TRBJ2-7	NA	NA	CSARDLEAGLLYEQYF	TGCAGTGCTAGAGATCTGGAGGCGGGCCTCCTTTACGAGCAGTACTTC
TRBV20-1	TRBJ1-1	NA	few	CSARDLTWDEAFF	TGCAGTGCTAGAGATCTGACTTGGGATGAAGCTTTCTTT